This T cell receptor beta chain was found in a study of T-cell memory formation after mild COVID-19. Study-level results: Nothing showed for sure that second-wave clones peaking on day 37 were SARS-CoV-2 specific.

A few counts support this clonotype. Its matching antigen is unknown. The CDR3 has 16 amino acids. CDR1 is SGHTA and CDR2 is FQGNSA in the germline V gene. The ends were cut back, 3 bases at V and 0 bases at J, with 11 bases in the middle. It was 5'RACE with constant-segment primers that produced the TCR alpha and TCR beta cDNA libraries, which carried sample barcodes and UMIs. TCRdb reprocessed the 5' RACE reads via MiXCR and lists one record per CDR3 protein. This sample has about 100,000 distinct CDR3 sequences, with 18% found just once. The chain carries TRBV7-2 and TRBJ1-4; D gene ambiguous. Specimen: PBMCs or a T cell subset sorted from them (not recorded which). The receptor was derived from a man aged 18 to 30 who had mild COVID-19 (a few samples of this study predate the infection). Cell type and time point are not known. CDR3 in amino acids: CASSLLGGATNEKLFF. In nucleotides, the CDR3 is TGTGCCAGCAGCTTGTTGGGTGGGGCAACTAATGAAAAACTGTTTTTT.